Listed below are T cell receptor beta chains from one sample, sequenced in a study of T cell responses to AZD1222 COVID-19 vaccine. Some clones are missing from TCRdb's copy, which holds only in-frame ones; the method was immunoSEQ multiplex PCR. Altogether 160,000 or so clones are present, approximately 92% being singletons, with the ten largest covering 2.6%. The sample was peripheral blood, taken on day 0 of AZD1222 vaccination. Source of these receptors: an adult in good health. CDR3s include the opening cysteine and the closing phenylalanine or tryptophan. The order of the fields is D gene, J gene, clone size, V gene, CDR3 length, CDR3 DNA, CDR3 protein. A D gene is named only where the DNA matches it firmly. Not every row has a clone size; where given, it reads once, few, many or a size class.

D: TRBD1
J: TRBJ1-6
size: -
V: TRBV30
length: 17
DNA: TGTGCCTGGAGTGTACGGAGAGGGGGCTACGGGGATTCACCCCTCCACTTT
CDR3: CAWSVRRGGYGDSPLHF

D: TRBD1
J: TRBJ2-7
size: -
V: TRBV18
length: 20
DNA: TGTGCCAGCTCACCGTCGCCGGGACAGTCGACCCTTAGCCTAACCTACGAGCAGTACTTC
CDR3: CASSPSPGQSTLSLTYEQYF

D: -
J: TRBJ1-3
size: -
V: TRBV7-9
length: 16
DNA: TGTGCCAGCAGCTTAGGCCCCGACAGGCCCAGAAACACCATATATTTT
CDR3: CASSLGPDRPRNTIYF

D: -
J: TRBJ1-2
size: -
V: TRBV29-1
length: 13
DNA: TGCAGCGTCTTGTCTCGGGACAACTATGGCTACACCTTC
CDR3: CSVLSRDNYGYTF

D: -
J: TRBJ1-1
size: -
V: TRBV11-2
length: 14
DNA: TGTGCCAGCACCCCCCCCACTAGGAGGGGTGAAGCTTTCTTT
CDR3: CASTPPTRRGEAFF

D: -
J: TRBJ1-1
size: -
V: TRBV7-9
length: 15
DNA: TGTGCCAGCAGCTTAGGAGATATCATGAACACTGAAGCTTTCTTT
CDR3: CASSLGDIMNTEAFF

D: -
J: TRBJ2-7
size: -
V: TRBV5-1
length: 16
DNA: TGCGCCAGCAGCCCCGGATTCCGGGCCCTCGTCTACGAGCAGTACTTC
CDR3: CASSPGFRALVYEQYF

D: -
J: TRBJ1-2
size: once
V: TRBV12-3/TRBV12-4
length: 13
DNA: TGTGCCAGCAGTCAGAACAGGGCACATGGCTACACCTTC
CDR3: CASSQNRAHGYTF

D: -
J: TRBJ1-2
size: -
V: TRBV27
length: 15
DNA: TGTGCCAGCAGTTTGGGGCAGGGGTCTAACTATGGCTACACCTTC
CDR3: CASSLGQGSNYGYTF

D: -
J: TRBJ1-1
size: -
V: TRBV12-3/TRBV12-4
length: 12
DNA: TGTGCCAGCAGTTTACAGGGGCATGAAGCTTTCTTT
CDR3: CASSLQGHEAFF

D: -
J: TRBJ1-1
size: -
V: TRBV5-1
length: 15
DNA: TGCGCCAGCAGCGTGGAAATGGGACCGCAGGGTGAAGCTTTCTTT
CDR3: CASSVEMGPQGEAFF

D: TRBD1
J: TRBJ2-2
size: -
V: TRBV15
length: 20
DNA: TGTGCCACCAGCAGAGATTATGGGACAGGGGGCTGGGGGAACACCGGGGAGCTGTTTTTT
CDR3: CATSRDYGTGGWGNTGELFF

D: -
J: TRBJ1-1
size: -
V: TRBV5-1
length: 15
DNA: TGCGCCAGCAGCTGGGACCTCCGGACGGGCACTGAAGCTTTCTTT
CDR3: CASSWDLRTGTEAFF

D: -
J: TRBJ1-2
size: once
V: TRBV6-1
length: 14
DNA: TGTGCCAGCAGTGAAGGGGCACACTTATTTAGCTACACCTTC
CDR3: CASSEGAHLFSYTF

D: TRBD2
J: TRBJ2-3
size: -
V: TRBV3-1/TRBV3-2
length: 15
DNA: TGTGCCAGCAGCTTAAACCTAGCGGGGACAGATACGCAGTATTTT
CDR3: CASSLNLAGTDTQYF

D: TRBD1
J: TRBJ1-1
size: few
V: TRBV27
length: 15
DNA: TGTGCCAGCATAGGGGGACAGTTCATGAACACTGAAGCTTTCTTT
CDR3: CASIGGQFMNTEAFF

D: TRBD1
J: TRBJ2-2
size: -
V: TRBV19
length: 15
DNA: TGTGCCAGTAGTATCCAGGGGGCTGGCACCGGGGAGCTGTTTTTT
CDR3: CASSIQGAGTGELFF

D: -
J: TRBJ1-6
size: -
V: TRBV10-3
length: 15
DNA: TGTGCCATCAGTGAACAGCTAGGCAGAGATTCACCCCTCCACTTT
CDR3: CAISEQLGRDSPLHF

D: TRBD2
J: TRBJ2-3
size: -
V: TRBV7-6
length: 17
DNA: TGTGCCAGCAGCCCTAGCGGGAGGCTTCAAGGGACAGATACGCAGTATTTT
CDR3: CASSPSGRLQGTDTQYF

D: TRBD2
J: TRBJ2-1
size: -
V: TRBV5-1
length: 16
DNA: TGCGCCAGCAACCAAATGGGACTAGCCCACAACAATGAGCAGTTCTTC
CDR3: CASNQMGLAHNNEQFF

D: TRBD2
J: TRBJ2-7
size: -
V: TRBV15
length: 15
DNA: TGTGCCACCAGCAGAGAGGCGGGAGTGTCCTACGAGCAGTACTTC
CDR3: CATSREAGVSYEQYF

D: -
J: TRBJ1-6
size: -
V: TRBV3-1/TRBV3-2
length: 15
DNA: TGTGCCAGCAGCCAAGGGTCTCGGTGGGATTCACCCCTCCACTTT
CDR3: CASSQGSRWDSPLHF

D: TRBD2
J: TRBJ2-3
size: -
V: TRBV29-1
length: 14
DNA: TGCAGCGTTGCCCTAGCGGGAGGGGCGGATACGCAGTATTTT
CDR3: CSVALAGGADTQYF

D: -
J: TRBJ2-7
size: -
V: TRBV12-5
length: 14
DNA: TGTGCTAGTGGTTTGAATCCAGCGGCCTACGAGCAGTACTTC
CDR3: CASGLNPAAYEQYF

D: -
J: TRBJ2-3
size: -
V: TRBV11-3
length: 14
DNA: TGTGCCAGCAGTAGGGACTCCACTTTAGATACGCAGTATTTT
CDR3: CASSRDSTLDTQYF

D: TRBD1
J: TRBJ2-5
size: -
V: TRBV6-5
length: 14
DNA: TGTGCCAGCTCTCGGACAGGGGGGCAAGAGACCCAGTACTTC
CDR3: CASSRTGGQETQYF

D: -
J: TRBJ1-1
size: -
V: TRBV5-4
length: 15
DNA: TGTGCCAGCAGCGGGGGGAAGGGGCTGAACACTGAAGCTTTCTTT
CDR3: CASSGGKGLNTEAFF

D: -
J: TRBJ1-2
size: -
V: TRBV6-5
length: 11
DNA: TGTGCCAGTATCTTCAACTATGGCTACACCTTC
CDR3: CASIFNYGYTF

D: -
J: TRBJ1-2
size: once
V: TRBV24-1
length: 15
DNA: TGTGCCACCAGTGACCCGCTGGGGGATTCCTATGGCTACACCTTC
CDR3: CATSDPLGDSYGYTF

D: -
J: TRBJ2-7
size: -
V: TRBV4-1
length: 16
DNA: TGCGCCAGCAGCCAAGAAGCGACGGCAAGGGCCTACGAGCAGTACTTC
CDR3: CASSQEATARAYEQYF

D: TRBD2
J: TRBJ2-3
size: -
V: TRBV19
length: 17
DNA: TGTGCCAGTAGTATAGCCACTAGCGGGGGCTACACAGATACGCAGTATTTT
CDR3: CASSIATSGGYTDTQYF

D: -
J: TRBJ1-2
size: -
V: TRBV19
length: 14
DNA: TGTGCCAGTAGGGTGGTCGGCGGGCCGGGGGGCTACACCTTC
CDR3: CASRVVGGPGGYTF

D: -
J: TRBJ2-3
size: -
V: TRBV2
length: 16
DNA: TGTGCCAGCAGTGAAGCGCTTCATTCCAAGTCAGATACGCAGTATTTT
CDR3: CASSEALHSKSDTQYF

D: TRBD1
J: TRBJ1-3
size: -
V: TRBV5-6
length: 15
DNA: TGTGCCAGCAGGTACAGGGGGAACTCTGGAAACACCATATATTTT
CDR3: CASRYRGNSGNTIYF

D: TRBD1
J: TRBJ1-2
size: -
V: TRBV7-6
length: 16
DNA: TGTGCCAGCAGCCCTTTAGGGGGGACCGACAGGGTTGGCTACACCTTC
CDR3: CASSPLGGTDRVGYTF

D: TRBD2
J: TRBJ2-3
size: -
V: TRBV19
length: 14
DNA: TGTGCCAGTAGTAGACTAGCGGGAGGAGATACGCAGTATTTT
CDR3: CASSRLAGGDTQYF

D: -
J: TRBJ2-1
size: -
V: TRBV18
length: 18
DNA: TGTGCCAGCTCACCACCGAGGGCCACCGGGATACCTAACAATGAGCAGTTCTTC
CDR3: CASSPPRATGIPNNEQFF

D: -
J: TRBJ2-2
size: -
V: TRBV5-1
length: 15
DNA: TGCGCCAGCAGCTCATATATATCGAACACCGGGGAGCTGTTTTTT
CDR3: CASSSYISNTGELFF

D: TRBD1
J: TRBJ1-1
size: -
V: TRBV25-1
length: 15
DNA: TGTGCCAGCAGTGAATATGGGACAGGGGATGGTGAAGCTTTCTTT
CDR3: CASSEYGTGDGEAFF

D: TRBD1
J: TRBJ2-3
size: -
V: TRBV27
length: 14
DNA: TGTGCCAGCAGCCTCGGGACAGGGACAGATACGCAGTATTTT
CDR3: CASSLGTGTDTQYF

D: -
J: TRBJ2-7
size: once
V: TRBV5-1
length: 13
DNA: TGCGCCAGCAGCCTAAGGGTTGCCTACGAGCAGTACTTC
CDR3: CASSLRVAYEQYF

D: -
J: TRBJ2-7
size: -
V: TRBV11-3
length: 13
DNA: TGTGCCAGCAGCTTGAGGCAGGGCGGCGAGCAGTACTTC
CDR3: CASSLRQGGEQYF

D: TRBD2
J: TRBJ2-1
size: -
V: TRBV3-1/TRBV3-2
length: 13
DNA: TGTGCCAGCAGACGGACTAGCGAAAGTGAGCAGTTCTTC
CDR3: CASRRTSESEQFF

D: -
J: TRBJ1-2
size: -
V: TRBV29-1
length: 15
DNA: TGTAGCGTTGACCTGGGAGCAGGGACGTCAGGTGGCTACACCTTC
CDR3: CSVDLGAGTSGGYTF

D: -
J: TRBJ2-1
size: -
V: TRBV5-1
length: 16
DNA: TGCGCCAGCAGCTTGGCCGCCCGCGGGATCTACAATGAGCAGTTCTTC
CDR3: CASSLAARGIYNEQFF

D: -
J: TRBJ1-1
size: -
V: TRBV14
length: 13
DNA: TGTGCCAGCAGCCCCCAGGGTATCCCTGAAGCTTTCTTT
CDR3: CASSPQGIPEAFF

D: TRBD2
J: TRBJ2-3
size: -
V: TRBV2
length: 17
DNA: TGTGCCAGCAGGGCCCTAGGGCTAGCGGGAGAGTCAGATACGCAGTATTTT
CDR3: CASRALGLAGESDTQYF